The 30 T cell receptor beta chains reported below all come from one sample, sequenced in a study of cytomegalovirus exposure and HLA in healthy donors (dated by TCRdb to 2015 to 2018). The protocol used for the library was the immunoSEQ multiplex PCR assay. For the multiplex PCR, a mixture combining 60 forward primers for TCR Vbeta segments and 13 reverse primers for TCR Jbeta segments was used. Entries here come from immuneACCESS through TCRdb and include only in-frame sequences with V and J called. Some clones fail to appear in such tables; in the studies checked, an unresolved V gene covers under half of the shortfall, and the cause of the remainder is unknown. The sample yields roughly 220,000 clones; approximately 78% were counted once. In total, the top ten clones hold less than 3.5% of the sample. The specimen was PBMCs. The receptors here all came from a middle-aged woman in good health and CMV-seronegative.

This chain uses TRBV7-9 with TRBJ1-3; D not certain. V gave up 0 bases and J gave up 0 bases, with 9 bases separating them. CDR1 SEHNR and CDR2 FQNEAQ come from the germline V gene (reference sequence). CDR3 size: 16 residues. CDR3: CASSLAVLISGNTIYF. CDR3 DNA sequence: TGTGCCAGCAGCTTAGCGGTACTTATCTCTGGAAACACCATATATTTT. The full variable domain, its missing parts supplied by reference TRBV7-9 and TRBJ1-3, is DTGVSQNPRHKITKRGQNVTFRCDPISEHNRLYWYRQTLGQGPEFLTYFQNEAQLEKSRLLSDRFSAERPKGSFSTLEIQRTEQGDSAMYLCASSLAVLISGNTIYFGEGSWLTVV.

The V gene is TRBV2, the J gene TRBJ2-7; 10 nucleotides align to TRBD2. The length of the CDR3 is 14 residues. Trimming at V came to 9 bases and at J to 3 bases, leaving 8 bases not matched to a gene. The germline V gene has CDR1 SNHLY and CDR2 FYNNEI. The CDR3 bases are TGTGCCAGTAAGATAGCGGGAGGAAGCTACGAGCAGTACTTC. Protein sequence: CASKIAGGSYEQYF.

The sample holds a few counts of this clone. This chain connects TRBV9 to TRBJ2-2; 8 nucleotides line up with TRBD1. Looked up from germline, CDR1 is SGDLS and CDR2 is YYNGEE. The CDR3 covers 16 residues. The ends lost 2 bases at V and 4 bases at J; junction bases unmatched: 7. CDR3 DNA sequence: TGTGCCAGCAGCGTTGTAAGGGACAGGACCACCGGGGAGCTGTTTTTT. Translating gives CASSVVRDRTTGELFF. Full variable domain (rest looked up from reference TRBV9 and TRBJ2-2): DSGVTQTPKHLITATGQRVTLRCSPRSGDLSVYWYQQSLDQGLQFLIQYYNGEERAKGNILERFSAQQFPDLHSELNLSSLELGDSALYFCASSVVRDRTTGELFFGEGSRLTVL.

The V and J genes are TRBV7-2 and TRBJ2-7; 12 positions match TRBD1. The CDR3 covers 15 residues. Trimming took 6 bases from V and 4 from J; bases not matched to a gene: 7. CDR1 and CDR2 from the germline V gene are SGHTA and FQGNSA. CDR3 bases: TGTGCCAGCAGATTACCGGGACAGGGGGCATACGAGCAGTACTTC. Translated, it gives CASRLPGQGAYEQYF.

V is TRBV19 and J is TRBJ1-1; D is ambiguous. Germline CDR1 reads LNHDA; CDR2 reads SQIVND (reference sequence). V lost 4 bases to trimming and J lost 2 bases, with 8 bases between them. The CDR3 totals 13 residues. CDR3 nucleotide sequence: TGTGCCAGTAGTAGGAGTACAAACACTGAAGCTTTCTTT. This translates into CASSRSTNTEAFF.

V is TRBV14 and J is TRBJ2-2; 8 positions match TRBD1. CDR3 size: 13 residues. J was trimmed by 6 bases and V by 7 bases; bases with no gene match: 4. The germline CDR1 and CDR2 sequences are SGHDN and FVKESK. The CDR3 bases are TGTGCCAGCAACCCGACAGGGGCCGGGGAGCTGTTTTTT. As protein: CASNPTGAGELFF. Combining the CDR3 with reference TRBV14 and TRBJ2-2 gives the whole variable domain EAGVTQFPSHSVIEKGQTVTLRCDPISGHDNLYWYRRVMGKEIKFLLHFVKESKQDESGMPNNRFLAERTGGTYSTLKVQPAELEDSGVYFCASNPTGAGELFFGEGSRLTVL.

This sequence joins TRBV11-2 and TRBJ2-7; D gene ambiguous. Deletions cut 1 base from V and 3 bases from J, with 7 bases between. Germline loops: CDR1 SGHAT, CDR2 FQNNGV. The CDR3 is 13 residues long. The CDR3 bases are TGTGCCAGCAGCTTAGGGAGAATCTACGAGCAGTACTTC. Translated, it gives CASSLGRIYEQYF.

This sequence joins TRBV29-1 and TRBJ1-1, with 8 nucleotides matching TRBD1. There are 13 residues in the CDR3. The ends lost 4 bases at V and 1 base at J; junction bases unmatched: 2. Germline V gives CDR1 SQVTM, CDR2 ANQGSEA. The CDR3: CSVGQGRNTEAFF. The CDR3, as DNA: TGCAGCGTTGGACAGGGGCGGAACACTGAAGCTTTCTTT.

This chain connects TRBV25-1 to TRBJ2-1, with 11 bases matching TRBD1. The CDR3 spans 16 residues. Germline trimming cut 2 bases from V and 9 bases from J; bases unmatched to any gene: 9. CDR1 MGHDK and CDR2 SYGVNS come from the germline V gene. The CDR3 here is CASSEDVEGQGGEQFF. CDR3 nucleotide sequence: TGTGCCAGCAGTGAAGACGTGGAGGGACAGGGGGGTGAGCAGTTCTTC. The full variable domain, in which reference TRBV25-1 and TRBJ2-1 provide the parts outside the CDR3, is EADIYQTPRYLVIGTGKKITLECSQTMGHDKMYWYQQDPGMELHLIHYSYGVNSTEKGDLSSESTVSRIRTEHFPLTLESARPSHTSQYLCASSEDVEGQGGEQFFGPGTRLTVL.

The J gene is TRBJ2-5, the V gene TRBV27; 9 bases match TRBD1. The J call could be wrong; TRBJ2-7 is a better fit for the DNA end. Germline CDR1 MNHEY, CDR2 SMNVEV (reference sequence). This CDR3 has 18 amino acids. CDR3 protein: CASSPGRLKGQGFYEQYF. DNA for the CDR3: TGTGCCAGCAGTCCGGGGAGGTTGAAGGGACAGGGATTCTACGAGCAGTACTTC.

The chain combines TRBV7-2 with TRBJ1-3, with TRBD1 matching over 7 bases. Trimming took 1 base from V and 5 from J; bases not matched to a gene: 2. The length of the CDR3 is 14 residues. Germline CDR1 is SGHTA and CDR2 is FQGNSA. The CDR3 region is CASSLVQGRNTIYF. Written as DNA, the CDR3 is TGTGCCAGCAGCTTAGTACAGGGGAGAAACACCATATATTTT.

This chain connects TRBV30 to TRBJ1-4; 7 nucleotides line up with TRBD1. Germline CDR1 GTSNPN, CDR2 SVGIG (reference sequence). Unmatched junction bases numbered 4, after V lost 1 base and J lost 5 bases. The CDR3 spans 14 residues. The CDR3 protein is CAWSAGTENEKLFF. The CDR3 nucleotides read TGTGCCTGGAGTGCAGGGACAGAGAATGAAAAACTGTTTTTT.

The CDR3 sequence: CASSGSGRGSYNEQFF. In DNA, the CDR3 is TGTGCCAGCAGCGGTAGCGGGAGAGGGTCCTACAATGAGCAGTTCTTC. The V and J genes are TRBV9 and TRBJ2-1, with TRBD2 matching over 9 bases. This CDR3 is 16 amino acids long. Germline CDR1 is SGDLS and CDR2 is YYNGEE. The junction had 5 bases not matched to a gene; V was cut back by 3 bases and J by 1 base.

The CDR3 loop reads CSVEWLAGGNEQYF. In DNA form, the CDR3 reads TGCAGCGTTGAGTGGCTAGCGGGAGGTAACGAGCAGTACTTC. The V gene is TRBV29-1, the J gene TRBJ2-7, with 11 bases fitting TRBD2. The germline gives CDR1 SQVTM, CDR2 ANQGSEA. The CDR3 runs to 14 residues. After removal of 3 bases from V and 5 bases from J, the junction contained 6 bases not matched to a gene.

This chain uses TRBV9 with TRBJ1-1; 7 bases map to TRBD1. The V segment lost 5 bases and the J segment 4 bases; nucleotides outside the gene matches: 11. Germline V gene sequence: CDR1 SGDLS, CDR2 YYNGEE. This CDR3 region has 15 residues. CDR3 nucleotides: TGTGCCAGCAGTTCTAGCCGACAGGGAGGCACTGAAGCTTTCTTT. Translation gives CASSSSRQGGTEAFF.

The gene calls are TRBV5-6 and TRBJ1-4; the D gene is possibly TRBD1 (6 bases). Germline CDR1 SGHDT, CDR2 YYEEEE. V was shortened by 0 bases and J by 0 bases, with 6 bases between the two germline ends. The length of the CDR3 is 15 residues. The CDR3 loop reads CASSLEGATNEKLFF. As DNA, the CDR3 is TGTGCCAGCAGCTTGGAGGGGGCAACTAATGAAAAACTGTTTTTT.

The CDR3 DNA follows: TGTGCCAGCAGTGAATGGGACAGGGGAAATCAGCCCCAGCATTTT. The encoded protein is CASSEWDRGNQPQHF. The chain has TRBV6-1 and TRBJ1-5; 10 nucleotides match TRBD1. Germline V gives CDR1 MNHNS, CDR2 SASEGT. V shed 2 bases, J shed 4 bases, and the junction held 2 bases outside the gene matches. The CDR3 runs 15 residues.

J is TRBJ2-1 and V is TRBV27; 8 bases map to TRBD1. Trimming took 6 bases from V and 10 from J; bases not matched to a gene: 5. Germline V gene lookup returns CDR1 MNHEY and CDR2 SMNVEV (reference sequence). CDR3 length: 12 amino acids. The CDR3 sequence: CASSQRDREQFF. CDR3 nucleotide sequence: TGTGCCAGCAGCCAAAGGGACAGGGAGCAGTTCTTC.

In its sample, this clone was seen a few times. This sequence joins TRBV12-5 and TRBJ2-7; TRBD1 aligns across 11 bases. The CDR3 has 16 amino acids. Unmatched junction bases numbered 11, after V lost 7 bases and J lost 3 bases. CDR1 and CDR2 from the germline V gene are LGHNT and FRNRAP. This chain's CDR3 is CASASFPGTGGYEQYF. In nucleotides, the CDR3 is TGTGCTAGTGCCTCCTTCCCCGGGACAGGGGGCTACGAGCAGTACTTC.

The chain is built from TRBV27 and TRBJ2-3; TRBD2 matches at 12 bases. This CDR3 is 16 amino acids long. V dropped 5 bases and J dropped 2; count of bases not matched to a gene: 5. Germline V gene sequence: CDR1 MNHEY, CDR2 SMNVEV (reference sequence). In DNA, the CDR3 is TGTGCCAGCAGTACGCGACTAGCGGGAGTCACAGATACGCAGTATTTT. Its translation: CASSTRLAGVTDTQYF.

This chain connects TRBV5-4 to TRBJ2-7; 15 nucleotides line up with TRBD2. The CDR3 totals 16 residues. Germline V lookup: CDR1 SGHNT, CDR2 YYREEE (reference sequence). V lost 4 bases, J lost 4 bases, and 6 bases stayed unmatched. CDR3 residues: CASSTGTSGRMYEQYF. In DNA, the CDR3 is TGTGCCAGCAGCACCGGGACTAGCGGGAGGATGTACGAGCAGTACTTC.

This chain joins TRBV6-1 and TRBJ1-1; D call uncertain. This CDR3 has 15 residues. Germline loops: CDR1 MNHNS, CDR2 SASEGT. V lost 2 bases and J lost 2, with 12 bases in between. The CDR3 DNA follows: TGTGCCAGCAGTGAACTTGGACTTTATAACACTGAAGCTTTCTTT. This translates into CASSELGLYNTEAFF.

The chain carries TRBV19 and TRBJ1-4; tentative D call: TRBD1 (5 bases). In germline, CDR1 is LNHDA, CDR2 SQIVND (reference sequence). V was cut by 6 bases and J by 7 bases, with 15 bases left in between. This CDR3 comprises 14 residues. DNA for the CDR3: TGTGCCAGTAGCGGGGACGGGGGATCTGAAAAACTGTTTTTT. The encoded protein is CASSGDGGSEKLFF.

This clone was seen once. This chain connects TRBV5-4 to TRBJ2-1; D gene ambiguous. This CDR3 has 15 amino acids. Trimming left V 0 bases short and J 2 bases short, with 9 bases between. CDR1 and CDR2 from the germline V gene are SGHNT and YYREEE (reference sequence). As DNA, the CDR3 is TGTGCCAGCAGCTTGGACCGAGGCCCCTACAATGAGCAGTTCTTC. Its translation: CASSLDRGPYNEQFF.

The chain is built from TRBV18 and TRBJ2-2, with TRBD1 matching over 9 bases. Germline CDR1 KGHSH, CDR2 LQKENI. The CDR3 is made up of 16 amino acids. V gave up 5 bases and J gave up 2 bases; unmatched junction bases: 6. CDR3 nucleotides: TGTGCCAGCTCAAAAACAGGGGGCGTAAACACCGGGGAGCTGTTTTTT. It codes for CASSKTGGVNTGELFF.

The genes are TRBV19 and TRBJ1-1, with no clear D. Trimming pared 3 bases from V and 2 bases from J, leaving 13 bases between. Germline V gene lookup returns CDR1 LNHDA and CDR2 SQIVND (reference sequence). The length of the CDR3 is 15 residues. The CDR3 DNA sequence: TGTGCCAGTAGTATCGGGTGGATATTAAACACTGAAGCTTTCTTT. It translates to CASSIGWILNTEAFF.

The chain has TRBV4-1 and TRBJ1-1; no definite D call. This CDR3 is 16 amino acids long. V was clipped by 0 bases and J by 0 bases, with 11 bases between them. Germline V gene sequence: CDR1 MGHRA, CDR2 YSYEKL. CDR3 sequence (DNA): TGCGCCAGCAGCCAAGATCGGGGTATCCTGAACACTGAAGCTTTCTTT. The encoded protein is CASSQDRGILNTEAFF.

The rearrangement links TRBV28 to TRBJ1-2, with D possibly TRBD1 on 5 matching bases. V lost 0 bases and J 11 bases, leaving 22 bases between the germline ends. The CDR3 is 16 amino acids. Germline CDR1 and CDR2: MDHEN and SYDVKM. The CDR3 loop is CASSLCRDRVKCRYTF. In nucleotides, the CDR3 is TGTGCCAGCAGTTTATGCCGCGACAGAGTAAAATGTCGGTACACCTTC.

The V call is TRBV29-1, the J call TRBJ2-1; 8 bases agree with TRBD2. The CDR3 runs 14 residues. Germline V gene data show CDR1 as SQVTM and CDR2 as ANQGSEA. Germline trimming cut 5 bases from V and 6 bases from J; bases unmatched to any gene: 9. CDR3 in DNA: TGCAGCGTTCGGGGAGCGGGAGATCGCAATGAGCAGTTCTTC. Its protein is CSVRGAGDRNEQFF.

This clone was seen a handful of times. The rearrangement links TRBV7-9 to TRBJ2-5, with 8 bases fitting TRBD2. Germline CDR1 SEHNR, CDR2 FQNEAQ (reference sequence). Trimming took 11 bases from V and 5 from J; bases not matched to a gene: 1. The length of the CDR3 is 10 residues. The CDR3 protein is CACGGETQYF. The CDR3 DNA sequence: TGTGCCTGCGGGGGGGAGACCCAGTACTTC.